Here is one TCR beta chain with its context. Its specificity is unknown. This specimen belongs to a study of OX40 agonist ivuxolimab in advanced cancers. Study details: The diagnoses of dose-escalation patients were hepatocellular carcinoma, melanoma, renal cell or head and neck cancer. At 82.7% male, the cohort had a mean age of 60 years, ranging from about 23 to 79. General study findings and limits: Among the lowest peripheral clonal expansion occurred in 0.1-3.0 mg/kg partial responders. Both CD4+ and CD8+ T cell populations in blood had undergone clonal expansion by week 6 at 0.1 to 3.0 mg/kg.

Trimming pared 2 bases from V and 7 bases from J, leaving 16 bases between. There are 14 residues in the CDR3. Germline CDR1 SGHDT, CDR2 YYEEEE. Sequencing was performed with immunoSEQ multiplex PCR; in TCRdb, only in-frame clones are kept and a portion is missing. The table includes more than 80,000 clones, less than 95% detected once. This sequence was found in an adult with an advanced solid tumor such as melanoma, head and neck, liver or kidney cancer. The chain combines TRBV5-6 with TRBJ2-7; D possibly corresponds to TRBD1 (6 bases). The sample here was CD4+ or CD8+ T cells sorted from blood, taken in a trial of the OX40 agonist ivuxolimab. DNA of the CDR3: TGTGCCAGCAGCTTTATGCAGGGGCGTCAGGAGCAGTACTTC. It codes for CASSFMQGRQEQYF.